The next 22 T cell receptor beta chains were all read from a single sample in a study of CD8+CD57+ T cells in acquired aplastic anemia. TCR beta VDJ and CDR3 profiling used genomic DNA as template. TCRdb analysed the reads with MiXCR anew, one entry per CDR3 protein. The data hold around 180,000 distinct CDR3 sequences, with 55% to 80% observed a single time. The material sequenced was sorted CD4+, CD8+, or CD8+CD57+ T cells (not recorded which) from PBMCs. The receptors come from a human donor in good health.

V gene TRBV9 combines with J gene TRBJ1-4; no reliable D call. Germline lookup yields CDR1 SGDLS and CDR2 YYNGEE. This CDR3 is 16 amino acids long. V was cut by 6 bases and J by 5 bases, with 20 bases left in between. The CDR3, as DNA: TGTGCCAGCAACGCAGCCCCCTCAGGTACAAATGAAAAACTGTTTTTT. Protein sequence: CASNAAPSGTNEKLFF.

The chain couples TRBV20-1 to TRBJ2-5; 7 nucleotides match TRBD2. V trimming: 1 base; J trimming: 9 bases; junction bases outside the gene matches: 14. There are 15 residues in the CDR3. CDR1 is DFQATT, CDR2 SNEGSKA, per germline (reference sequence). CDR3 residues: CSARAGGGSSLAQYF. The DNA of the CDR3 is TGCAGTGCTAGAGCTGGGGGGGGGTCCTCTTTGGCCCAGTACTTC.

The chain carries TRBV20-1 and TRBJ2-7; 9 bases align to TRBD1. CDR1 DFQATT and CDR2 SNEGSKA come from the germline V gene (reference sequence). V gave up 5 bases and J gave up 3 bases; unmatched junction bases: 8. This CDR3 spans 14 amino acids. CDR3 amino acids: CSAPKTGGGYEQYF. For the CDR3, the DNA is TGCAGTGCTCCTAAGACAGGGGGAGGCTACGAGCAGTACTTC.

The V gene is TRBV7-9, the J gene TRBJ2-3, with no clear D. In germline, CDR1 is SEHNR, CDR2 FQNEAQ (reference sequence). The CDR3 contains 15 residues. Trimming removed 5 bases at V and 2 bases at J, with 14 bases between. CDR3 loop: CASSPSGPNTDTQYF. CDR3 in DNA: TGTGCCAGCAGCCCCTCAGGACCGAACACAGATACGCAGTATTTT.

This clonotype was recorded many times. The rearrangement joins TRBV5-8 to TRBJ2-7, with TRBD2 identical over 13 bases. This CDR3 is built from 16 residues. CDR1 and CDR2 (germline): SGHTS, YDEGEE. The V and J ends lost 4 bases and 4 bases, in that order; junction bases with no gene match: 8. The DNA for the CDR3 is TGTGCCAGCAGCATGCGGACTAGCGGGAGTAGGTACGAGCAGTACTTC. This gives the protein CASSMRTSGSRYEQYF.

This CDR3 reads CATRRGYEQYF. As DNA, the CDR3 is TGTGCCACCCGCAGGGGCTACGAGCAGTACTTC. The V gene is TRBV10-3, the J gene TRBJ2-7, with a weak D call TRBD1 (6 bases). The V gene lost 10 bases and the J gene lost 3 bases, with 10 bases spanning the gap. CDR3 length equals 11 residues. CDR1 and CDR2 from the germline V gene are ENHRY and SYGVKD.

This clonotype was observed a handful of times. The V gene is TRBV2, the J gene TRBJ2-7; 9 bases line up with TRBD1. The junction had 2 bases not matched to a gene; V was cut back by 5 bases and J by 3 bases. The CDR3 has 13 residues. Germline assignment: CDR1 SNHLY and CDR2 FYNNEI. The CDR3 nucleotides read TGTGCCAGCAGTCGGGACAGGGACTACGAGCAGTACTTC. It encodes CASSRDRDYEQYF.

This clonotype has a count of ten or more. The chain combines TRBV15 with TRBJ2-7, with 9 bases aligning to TRBD1. With V trimmed by 9 bases and J by 6 bases, 9 bases remained unmatched. The germline V gene has CDR1 LNHNV and CDR2 YYDKDF (reference sequence). This CDR3 spans 13 amino acids. Here the CDR3 reads CATQPGQGLEQYF. The CDR3 coding sequence is TGTGCCACACAACCGGGACAGGGACTCGAGCAGTACTTC.

CDR3 sequence reads: CASNSGGPRSYEQYF. The CDR3, as DNA: TGTGCCAGCAACAGCGGGGGCCCTCGGTCCTACGAGCAGTACTTC. The genes are TRBV7-3 and TRBJ2-7, with 8 bases lining up with TRBD2. Germline values: CDR1 SGHTA, CDR2 FQGTGA. V shed 7 bases, J shed 1 base, and the junction held 9 bases outside the gene matches. This CDR3 is 15 amino acids long.

This clonotype came up many times. V usage is TRBV11-2 and J usage is TRBJ2-6, with no clear D. The CDR3 loop spans 16 amino acids. V lost 5 bases and J 0 bases, leaving 11 bases between the germline ends. Germline values: CDR1 SGHAT, CDR2 FQNNGV. CDR3 nucleotides: TGTGCCAGCAGCCCACACCCCCCCTCTGGGGCCAACGTCCTGACTTTC. It yields the protein CASSPHPPSGANVLTF.

The chain joins TRBV7-9 to TRBJ2-3, with 10 bases identical to TRBD2. CDR3 length: 15 residues. In germline, CDR1 is SEHNR, CDR2 FQNEAQ (reference sequence). The V and J ends lost 5 bases and 3 bases, in that order; junction bases with no gene match: 5. The CDR3 is CASSPGLAETDTQYF. The CDR3 nucleotides are TGTGCCAGCAGCCCTGGACTAGCGGAAACAGATACGCAGTATTTT.

The chain combines TRBV24-1 with TRBJ1-5; 7 bases are shared with TRBD1. The germline V gene encodes CDR1 KGHDR and CDR2 SFDVKD. The trim removed 3 bases at V and 11 bases at J, leaving 12 bases unmatched. The CDR3 consists of 15 residues. The CDR3 reads CATSDRTGGEETQHF. The DNA of the CDR3 is TGTGCCACCAGTGATAGGACAGGAGGGGAAGAGACCCAGCATTTT.

The chain employs TRBV20-1 and TRBJ2-5, with D unclear. The CDR3 spans 10 residues. Trimming cost V 6 bases and J 2 bases, with 4 bases left between them. CDR1 is DFQATT and CDR2 is SNEGSKA in the germline V gene (reference sequence). The CDR3 DNA sequence: TGCAGTGCACCTCAAGAGACCCAGTACTTC. This sequence encodes CSAPQETQYF.

This chain joins TRBV20-1 and TRBJ1-1, with TRBD1 matching over 10 bases. Germline-derived CDR1 and CDR2 are DFQATT and SNEGSKA (reference sequence). V lost 1 base, J lost 2 bases, and 10 bases stayed unmatched. The CDR3 runs to 17 residues. The chain's CDR3 is CSARGIHPTGGNTEAFF. The CDR3 DNA sequence: TGCAGTGCTAGAGGTATCCATCCGACAGGGGGCAACACTGAAGCTTTCTTT.

The gene calls are TRBV5-1 and TRBJ1-1; TRBD1 matches 7 bases. The germline V gene has CDR1 SGHRS and CDR2 YFSETQ. The CDR3 is 14 amino acids. V trimming: 0 bases; J trimming: 7 bases; junction bases outside the gene matches: 6. CDR3 loop: CASSLETGRFEAFF. The CDR3, as DNA: TGCGCCAGCAGCTTGGAGACAGGGAGGTTTGAAGCTTTCTTT.

The CDR3 loop is CASSGQGFEKLFF. CDR3 DNA sequence: TGTGCCAGCAGTGGGCAGGGTTTCGAAAAACTGTTTTTT. The rearrangement joins TRBV12-3 or TRBV12-4 to TRBJ1-4, with D perhaps matching TRBD1 (5 bases). The CDR3 loop spans 13 amino acids. V lost 5 bases, J lost 8 bases, and 12 bases lay in between.

This clonotype was picked up many times. The chain combines TRBV4-2 with TRBJ1-6; D unresolved. Germline CDR1 reads LGHNA; CDR2 reads YNFKEQ. The V end was cut by 4 bases, the J end by 6 bases, with 16 bases between. The CDR3 runs 16 residues. The CDR3 DNA is TGTGCCAGCAGCCCTTGGGCGGGAGCAAGTAATTCACCCCTCCACTTT. Encoded protein: CASSPWAGASNSPLHF.

CDR3 in DNA: TGTGCCAGCAGTTCCCGGTCCGGGATTCGTTACAATGAGCAGTTCTTC. This encodes CASSSRSGIRYNEQFF. The rearrangement joins TRBV6-2 or TRBV6-3 to TRBJ2-1; maybe TRBD2 (5 bases). The CDR3 covers 16 residues. Germline CDR1 and CDR2: MNHEY and SVGEGT. V was cut by 4 bases and J by 4 bases, with 17 bases left in between.

This chain uses TRBV20-1 with TRBJ1-5; D might be TRBD1 (5 bases). Trimming took 5 bases from V and 2 from J, leaving 13 bases between them. CDR1 DFQATT and CDR2 SNEGSKA come from the germline V gene (reference sequence). The CDR3 extends over 14 amino acids. CDR3 loop: CSAPPQGGNQPQHF. The CDR3 DNA follows: TGCAGTGCTCCGCCTCAGGGAGGCAATCAGCCCCAGCATTTT.

The gene calls are TRBV12-3 or TRBV12-4 and TRBJ2-1, with 14 nucleotides matching TRBD2. The CDR3 covers 15 residues. Germline trimming cut 5 bases from V and 5 bases from J; bases unmatched to any gene: 2. In DNA, the CDR3 is TGTGCCAGCAGTGGACTAGCGGGAGGACACAATGAGCAGTTCTTC. Translation gives CASSGLAGGHNEQFF.

This clonotype has only a few counts. The chain links TRBV5-1 to TRBJ2-7; no clear D. The CDR3 is 14 residues long. In germline, CDR1 is SGHRS, CDR2 YFSETQ. Between the trimmed V and J ends, which lost 0 bases and 0 bases, there was a span of 7 bases. The CDR3 DNA reads TGCGCCAGCAGCTTGGCCACAGCCTCCTACGAGCAGTACTTC. Translation: CASSLATASYEQYF. Full variable domain (outside the CDR3, taken from reference TRBV5-1 and TRBJ2-7): KAGVTQTPRYLIKTRGQQVTLSCSPISGHRSVSWYQQTPGQGLQFLFEYFSETQRNKGNFPGRFSGRQFSNSRSEMNVSTLELGDSALYLCASSLATASYEQYFGPGTRLTVT.

The rearrangement links TRBV19 to TRBJ1-2, with D possibly matching TRBD1 (5 bases). CDR3 length: 15 amino acids. The germline V gene encodes CDR1 LNHDA and CDR2 SQIVND (reference sequence). Trimming removed 2 bases at V and 5 bases at J, with 15 bases between. The CDR3 DNA reads as TGTGCCAGTAGTATACGAGGGGCCGATACGTATGGCTACACCTTC. Protein: CASSIRGADTYGYTF.